Each of the 17 T cell receptor beta chains below was sequenced from the same sample in a study of shared clonotypes between healthy human individuals. Libraries were prepared by immunoSEQ multiplex PCR; TCRdb keeps only in-frame clonotypes and omits some of them. Of roughly 1.4 million clones in the sample, 98% to 99% are singletons; the top ten hold around 0.38%. The sequencing input was naive CD4+ T cells sorted from blood. Subset defined: CD45RA+ positively selected. Receptor source: a young man in good health.

J is TRBJ2-7 and V is TRBV7-9, with 9 positions matching TRBD1. J was trimmed by 2 bases and V by 4 bases; bases with no gene match: 9. The CDR3 spans 16 residues. In germline, CDR1 is SEHNR, CDR2 FQNEAQ (reference sequence). CDR3: CASSYDWDRAPYEQYF. Here the CDR3 DNA reads TGTGCCAGCAGCTACGATTGGGACAGGGCCCCCTACGAGCAGTACTTC.

The chain couples TRBV6-6 to TRBJ1-2; D is ambiguous. Germline CDR1 is MNHNY and CDR2 is SVGAGI (reference sequence). The CDR3 contains 15 residues. Trimming took 4 bases from V and 0 from J, leaving 12 bases between them. CDR3 region: CASSFTMIANYGYTF. For the CDR3, the DNA is TGTGCCAGCAGTTTCACAATGATCGCTAACTATGGCTACACCTTC.

The chain combines TRBV30 with TRBJ2-7; 8 bases map to TRBD2. This CDR3 is 14 amino acids long. Germline loops: CDR1 GTSNPN, CDR2 SVGIG (reference sequence). Trimming cost V 3 bases and J 1 base; bases outside gene matches: 5. CDR3 sequence reads: CAWSHGGVSYEQYF. The CDR3 region has the DNA TGTGCCTGGAGCCACGGGGGGGTTTCCTACGAGCAGTACTTC.

This chain joins TRBV6-5 and TRBJ1-2; tentative D call: TRBD1 (6 bases). CDR3 length: 12 amino acids. V lost 7 bases and J 8 bases, leaving 14 bases between the germline ends. Per germline, CDR1 MNHEY and CDR2 SVGAGI. The CDR3 region has the DNA TGTGCCAGCACCGACAGGATAGGGGGCTACACCTTC. The encoded protein is CASTDRIGGYTF.

The CDR3 coding sequence is TGCGCCAGCAGCCCGACTAGCGGCGAGCTCACAGATACGCAGTATTTT. Amino acid sequence: CASSPTSGELTDTQYF. This sequence joins TRBV5-1 and TRBJ2-3; 9 bases line up with TRBD2. The CDR3 sequence is 16 residues long. After removal of 4 bases from V and 2 bases from J, the junction contained 8 bases not matched to a gene. The V gene's germline CDR1 is SGHRS and CDR2 YFSETQ.

In this sample, this clone turned up once. This rearrangement joins TRBV4-3 to TRBJ2-1, with D maybe TRBD2 (6 bases). The CDR3 has 16 residues. The germline V gene encodes CDR1 LGHNA and CDR2 YSLEER. Deletions cut 0 bases from V and 7 bases from J, with 16 bases between. The CDR3 loop reads CASSQEWEVRTNEQFF. The DNA of the CDR3 is TGCGCCAGCAGCCAAGAATGGGAGGTCCGGACAAATGAGCAGTTCTTC.

About this clone itself: Other DNA sequences in this sample translate to the same CDR3. The chain is built from TRBV20-1 and TRBJ2-5, with unresolved D. Trimming stripped 3 bases from V and 4 bases from J, with 6 bases between. Germline values: CDR1 DFQATT, CDR2 SNEGSKA (reference sequence). The CDR3 is made up of 11 amino acids. CDR3 DNA: TGCAGTGCTAGGACCGTAGAGACCCAGTACTTC. Its translation: CSARTVETQYF.

V gene TRBV19 combines with J gene TRBJ1-1; D remains unclear. The CDR3 length is 12 residues. Germline CDR1 is LNHDA and CDR2 is SQIVND (reference sequence). Between the trimmed V and J ends, which lost 1 base and 8 bases, there was a span of 8 bases. The CDR3, as DNA: TGTGCCAGTAGTATAGGAGGAGTCGAAGCTTTCTTT. Translating it yields CASSIGGVEAFF.

The chain combines TRBV29-1 with TRBJ2-1; no reliable D call. The germline CDR1 and CDR2 sequences are SQVTM and ANQGSEA. This CDR3 contains 16 residues. V lost 4 bases and J lost 0, with 16 bases in between. CDR3 in amino acids: CSVAPPYPSSYNEQFF. CDR3 coding DNA: TGCAGCGTTGCACCCCCTTATCCGAGCTCCTACAATGAGCAGTTCTTC.

V is TRBV10-1 and J is TRBJ2-7, with 12 positions matching TRBD1. Per the germline V gene, CDR1 is WNHNN and CDR2 is SYGVQD (reference sequence). The ends lost 2 bases at V and 5 bases at J; junction bases unmatched: 4. The CDR3 spans 15 residues. The CDR3 sequence: CASSEPGQGAHEQYF. In DNA, the CDR3 is TGCGCCAGCAGTGAGCCGGGACAGGGGGCCCACGAGCAGTACTTC.

The V and J genes are TRBV7-9 and TRBJ1-1, with D unresolved. CDR3 size: 13 residues. Germline lookup yields CDR1 SEHNR and CDR2 FQNEAQ (reference sequence). Trimming removed 0 bases at V and 3 bases at J, with 5 bases between. DNA for the CDR3: TGTGCCAGCAGCTTAGCCCGGTACACTGAAGCTTTCTTT. This gives the protein CASSLARYTEAFF.

To note about this clone: Other DNA variants within this sample encode the same CDR3. The chain recombines TRBV7-2 with TRBJ2-7, with unresolved D. The CDR3 contains 14 residues. Trimming stripped 1 base from V and 1 base from J, with 8 bases between. Per germline, CDR1 SGHTA and CDR2 FQGNSA. CDR3 sequence: CASSLGRDSYEQYF. CDR3 sequence (DNA): TGTGCCAGCAGCTTAGGACGAGATTCCTACGAGCAGTACTTC.

V and J are TRBV5-1 and TRBJ2-3; 11 bases agree with TRBD2. CDR1 and CDR2 from the germline V gene are SGHRS and YFSETQ. V was clipped by 0 bases and J by 3 bases; unmatched bases: 9. There are 18 residues in the CDR3. In DNA, the CDR3 is TGCGCCAGCAGCTTGGGTGGTAGCGGGAGGGCCTGGACAGATACGCAGTATTTT. It translates to CASSLGGSGRAWTDTQYF.

The rearrangement joins TRBV5-1 to TRBJ2-7; perhaps D is TRBD1 or TRBD2 (5 bases each). The length of the CDR3 is 14 residues. The V gene lost 4 bases and the J gene lost 0 bases, with 11 bases spanning the gap. Germline V CDR1 and CDR2: SGHRS, YFSETQ. The CDR3 is CASSEGRDSYEQYF. The CDR3 DNA is TGCGCCAGCAGCGAGGGACGCGACTCCTACGAGCAGTACTTC.

This chain uses TRBV18 with TRBJ2-1, with TRBD2 identical over 15 bases. CDR3 size: 17 residues. V gave up 0 bases and J gave up 7 bases; unmatched junction bases: 4. Germline CDR1 reads KGHSH; CDR2 reads LQKENI. CDR3: CASSPPKGLAGGNEQFF. In DNA form, the CDR3 reads TGTGCCAGCTCACCACCCAAGGGACTAGCGGGAGGAAATGAGCAGTTCTTC.

The gene calls are TRBV27 and TRBJ2-1; 10 nucleotides match TRBD2. The V segment lost 5 bases and the J segment 5 bases; nucleotides outside the gene matches: 6. CDR3 length: 15 amino acids. The germline V gene encodes CDR1 MNHEY and CDR2 SMNVEV (reference sequence). The CDR3 is CASSQLAGRDNEQFF. In DNA form, the CDR3 reads TGTGCCAGCAGTCAACTAGCGGGAAGGGACAATGAGCAGTTCTTC.

This chain joins TRBV23-1 and TRBJ2-5, with 10 positions matching TRBD1. TRBV23-1 carries the ORF label, with uncertain function. The CDR3 runs 16 residues. With 2 bases clipped from V and 2 bases from J, the junction kept 5 bases outside the gene matches. In DNA form, the CDR3 reads TGCGCCAGCAGTCAAACTGACAGGGGGCATCAAGAGACCCAGTACTTC. It encodes CASSQTDRGHQETQYF.